The next 24 T cell receptor beta chains were all read from a single sample in a study of T cells in Graves' hyperthyroidism and ophthalmopathy. RNA transcripts gave rise to amplified TCR beta CDR3 regions. Using the HTBI primer set, a first-round RT-PCR was run on the TCR CDR3. TCRdb reprocessed the multiplex PCR reads with MiXCR, giving one entry per CDR3 protein. The data hold hundreds of thousands of distinct CDR3 sequences, with about 14% observed a single time. The sequenced sample consisted of blood. The receptors stem from a man aged 18 to 30 with Graves' ophthalmopathy.

The chain joins TRBV28 to TRBJ1-6; 7 bases map to TRBD1. V was pared by 10 bases and J by 7 bases, with 13 bases of the junction left unmatched. Germline CDR1 reads MDHEN; CDR2 reads SYDVKM. The CDR3 is made up of 15 amino acids. The DNA of the CDR3 is TGTGCCACCACAGTTTTAGGGACAGAGAATTCACCCCTCCACTTT. Protein: CATTVLGTENSPLHF.

In its sample, this clonotype was seen many times. The chain recombines TRBV7-2 with TRBJ1-5; D is unresolved. Germline assignment: CDR1 SGHTA and CDR2 FQGNSA. Trimming took 1 base from V and 6 from J, leaving 13 bases between them. This CDR3 region has 15 residues. The CDR3, as DNA: TGTGCCAGCAGCTTAGGATCAGCGATCGGTCAGCCCCAGCATTTT. Amino acids: CASSLGSAIGQPQHF.

This clonotype occurred many times. The J gene is TRBJ2-5, the V gene TRBV30; 12 positions match TRBD2. The CDR3 extends over 17 amino acids. Trimming removed 2 bases from V and 4 bases from J; junction bases left unmatched: 11. CDR1 and CDR2 (germline): GTSNPN, SVGIG (reference sequence). The CDR3 region has the DNA TGTGCCTGGAGTACAAAAGGACTAGCGGGGAAAGTAGAGACCCAGTACTTC. It encodes CAWSTKGLAGKVETQYF.

This clonotype was picked up a small number of times. The chain is built from TRBV15 and TRBJ1-4; 9 positions match TRBD1. Germline V lookup: CDR1 LNHNV, CDR2 YYDKDF (reference sequence). The CDR3 has 16 amino acids. Trimming took 1 base from V and 4 from J; bases not matched to a gene: 4. This CDR3 reads CATSRVWGQGNEKLFF. Written as DNA, the CDR3 is TGTGCCACCAGCAGAGTGTGGGGACAGGGTAATGAAAAACTGTTTTTT. Drawing the rest from reference TRBV15 and TRBJ1-4, the complete variable domain is DAMVIQNPRYQVTQFGKPVTLSCSQTLNHNVMYWYQQKSSQAPKLLFHYYDKDFNNEADTPDNFQSRRPNTSFCFLDIRSPGLGDTAMYLCATSRVWGQGNEKLFFGSGTQLSVL.

This clonotype appeared a few times. The chain has TRBV11-3 and TRBJ1-2; possibly TRBD1 for D (5 bases). The CDR3 sequence is 14 residues long. Trimming took 5 bases from V and 9 from J, leaving 19 bases between them. Germline V CDR1 and CDR2: SGHNT, YENEEA. The DNA of the CDR3 is TGTGCCAGCAGCCAGGACCTCCTGCAGGGTAGCTACACCTTC. Translating it yields CASSQDLLQGSYTF.

The chain combines TRBV6-1 with TRBJ1-2, with D possibly matching TRBD1 (5 bases). This CDR3 has 13 amino acids. Germline V lookup: CDR1 MNHNS, CDR2 SASEGT. Trimming took off 7 bases at V and 0 bases at J, with 9 bases between the two ends. In DNA, the CDR3 is TGTGCCAGCATTGTGACAGCTAACTATGGCTACACCTTC. Translated: CASIVTANYGYTF.

The chain links TRBV24-1 to TRBJ1-2; 9 positions agree with TRBD1. V shed 3 bases, J shed 5 bases, and the junction held 3 bases outside the gene matches. Germline V gene lookup returns CDR1 KGHDR and CDR2 SFDVKD. The CDR3 extends over 14 amino acids. This CDR3 is CATSDTGTGYGYTF. The DNA of the CDR3 is TGTGCCACCAGTGATACCGGGACAGGGTATGGCTACACCTTC.

The chain recombines TRBV11-2 with TRBJ2-1, with TRBD2 matching 11 bases. From germline, CDR1 is SGHAT and CDR2 FQNNGV. V shed 0 bases and J 0 bases; nucleotides not matched to a gene: 7. The CDR3 consists of 19 residues. CDR3 coding DNA: TGTGCCAGCAGCTTAGAACTAGCGGGGGTTCTGAGCTCCTACAATGAGCAGTTCTTC. Protein sequence: CASSLELAGVLSSYNEQFF. The whole variable domain, filled in from reference TRBV11-2 and TRBJ2-1, reads EAGVAQSPRYKIIEKRQSVAFWCNPISGHATLYWYQQILGQGPKLLIQFQNNGVVDDSQLPKDRFSAERLKGVDSTLKIQPAKLEDSAVYLCASSLELAGVLSSYNEQFFGPGTRLTVL.

This clonotype was found many times. The chain carries TRBV20-1 and TRBJ1-6; the D is unclear. This CDR3 is 13 amino acids long. V lost 1 base, J lost 10 bases, and 11 bases lay in between. CDR1 and CDR2 from the germline V gene are DFQATT and SNEGSKA (reference sequence). The CDR3 reads CSARGPTDSPLHF. CDR3 sequence (DNA): TGCAGTGCTAGAGGACCGACGGACTCACCCCTCCACTTT.

The chain couples TRBV7-9 to TRBJ1-2; D remains unclear. V lost 2 bases to trimming and J lost 8 bases, with 6 bases between them. Germline CDR1 SEHNR, CDR2 FQNEAQ (reference sequence). The CDR3 runs to 11 residues. As DNA, the CDR3 is TGTGCCAGCAGCTTATTGGAAGGCTACACCTTC. Protein sequence: CASSLLEGYTF.

This clonotype showed up many times. The chain joins TRBV6-1 to TRBJ1-1; D remains ambiguous. Germline CDR1 reads MNHNS; CDR2 reads SASEGT. The CDR3 is made up of 13 amino acids. V was clipped by 3 bases and J by 3 bases, with 8 bases between them. The CDR3 sequence is CASSDFGYTEAFF. The DNA of the CDR3 is TGTGCCAGCAGTGATTTTGGGTACACTGAAGCTTTCTTT.

This clonotype was picked up many times. The chain couples TRBV7-2 to TRBJ2-5, with D perhaps given as TRBD1 or TRBD2 (5 bases each). The V and J ends lost 2 bases and 3 bases respectively, with 13 bases between them. The CDR3 has 15 amino acids. Per germline, CDR1 SGHTA and CDR2 FQGNSA. Written as DNA, the CDR3 is TGTGCCAGCAGCTTAACCGGGGCCGATAAAGAGACCCAGTACTTC. It codes for CASSLTGADKETQYF.

This clonotype was observed a single time. This chain links TRBV2 with TRBJ1-2; 7 nucleotides agree with TRBD1. Germline V gives CDR1 SNHLY, CDR2 FYNNEI. This CDR3 spans 13 amino acids. The V and J ends lost 6 bases and 3 bases, in that order; junction bases with no gene match: 4. CDR3 nucleotide sequence: TGTGCCAGCAGAGCCACAGGGGACTATGGCTACACCTTC. Its translation is CASRATGDYGYTF.

The sample holds many counts of this clonotype. This chain links TRBV4-1 with TRBJ1-2; tentative D call: TRBD1 (5 bases). In germline, CDR1 is MGHRA, CDR2 YSYEKL. The CDR3 has 15 residues. Trimming pared 2 bases from V and 3 bases from J, leaving 13 bases between. The CDR3 loop is CASSQSPGADYGYTF. DNA for the CDR3: TGCGCCAGCAGCCAATCTCCCGGGGCGGACTATGGCTACACCTTC.

The chain employs TRBV9 and TRBJ1-3; a possible D gene is TRBD1 (5 bases). The CDR3 runs to 15 residues. The germline CDR1 and CDR2 sequences are SGDLS and YYNGEE. Trimming stripped 5 bases from V and 4 bases from J, with 16 bases between. The CDR3: CASRSNPGVGNTIYF. The CDR3 coding sequence is TGTGCCAGCAGATCAAATCCGGGGGTCGGAAACACCATATATTTT.

J is TRBJ1-4 and V is TRBV10-3; D gene unclear. Germline assignment: CDR1 ENHRY and CDR2 SYGVKD. V lost 3 bases to trimming and J lost 3 bases, with 8 bases between them. The CDR3 length is 14 residues. The CDR3 protein is CAISDPESNEKLFF. CDR3 coding DNA: TGTGCCATCAGTGATCCAGAGTCTAATGAAAAACTGTTTTTT.

In its sample, this clonotype was seen many times. The gene calls are TRBV20-1 and TRBJ2-1, with TRBD1 identical over 7 bases. V lost 2 bases, J lost 7 bases, and 14 bases stayed unmatched. This CDR3 has 16 amino acids. CDR1 and CDR2 from the germline V gene are DFQATT and SNEGSKA (reference sequence). CDR3 region: CSARSQPLGQVNEQFF. DNA of the CDR3: TGCAGTGCTAGATCCCAGCCTCTAGGACAGGTGAATGAGCAGTTCTTC.

A remark on this clonotype: A read error may be the cause here, since a much bigger clone is one base away. This chain links TRBV10-3 with TRBJ1-1, with D possibly being TRBD1 (6 bases). CDR3 size: 13 residues. Trimming stripped 6 bases from V and 4 bases from J, with 12 bases between. Germline values: CDR1 ENHRY, CDR2 SYGVKD. The CDR3 region has the DNA TGTGCCATCAGGGGACAACCGAGCACTGAAGCTTTCTTT. It yields the protein CAIRGQPSTEAFF.

This clonotype was counted many times. The V call is TRBV7-8, the J call TRBJ2-1; 12 positions match TRBD2. V lost 6 bases to trimming and J lost 2 bases; unmatched junction nucleotides: 5. Germline loops: CDR1 SGHVS, CDR2 FQNEAQ. This CDR3 has 16 residues. In DNA form, the CDR3 reads TGTGCCAGCAGTTCTAGCGGGGGGGTCACCTACAATGAGCAGTTCTTC. Protein sequence: CASSSSGGVTYNEQFF.

This clonotype has a handful of counts. The chain employs TRBV7-9 and TRBJ2-7; D tentatively reads TRBD1 or TRBD2 (5 bases each). The CDR3 sequence is 13 residues long. Trimming pared 7 bases from V and 6 bases from J, leaving 16 bases between. Germline V gene sequence: CDR1 SEHNR, CDR2 FQNEAQ (reference sequence). The chain's CDR3 is CASTRGSPGEQYF. Written as DNA, the CDR3 is TGTGCCAGCACCCGGGGCTCACCGGGCGAGCAGTACTTC.

Comment on this clonotype: This clone may be a read error of a much larger clone one base away. V usage is TRBV29-1 and J usage is TRBJ2-3; the D gene is possibly TRBD1 (6 bases). The DNA end favors TRBJ1-5, so the J call may be wrong. Germline V gene sequence: CDR1 SQVTM, CDR2 ANQGSEA. The CDR3 is 13 residues long. The CDR3 protein is CSGERGHSDTQHF. In DNA, the CDR3 is TGCAGCGGCGAGCGGGGGCACTCAGATACGCAGCATTTT.

There are a few counts of this clonotype. The V gene is TRBV19, the J gene TRBJ2-7; 9 nucleotides align to TRBD2. This CDR3 spans 15 amino acids. V gave up 4 bases and J gave up 2 bases; unmatched junction bases: 6. Germline V CDR1 and CDR2: LNHDA, SQIVND (reference sequence). The CDR3 protein is CASSNKREAPYEQYF. CDR3 bases: TGTGCCAGTAGTAACAAGCGGGAGGCTCCCTACGAGCAGTACTTC.

This clonotype was seen ten or more times. This could be a read error, since a much larger clone is one nucleotide away. This chain links TRBV2 with TRBJ2-5, with 7 bases aligning to TRBD1. This CDR3 region has 13 residues. V lost 2 bases and J lost 6; bases outside the gene matches: 3. Germline V lookup: CDR1 SNHLY, CDR2 FYNNEI. CDR3 in DNA: TGTGCCAGCAGTGAACAGGGGGAAAAGACCCAGTACTTC. It is translated as CASSEQGEKTQYF.

The sample holds many counts of this clonotype. The V gene is TRBV11-2, the J gene TRBJ1-1; no clear D gene. CDR1 and CDR2 (germline): SGHAT, FQNNGV. The CDR3 contains 14 residues. V was cut by 3 bases and J by 0 bases, with 8 bases left in between. Here the CDR3 reads CASSFGRLNTEAFF. The CDR3 DNA sequence: TGTGCCAGCAGCTTCGGGAGACTGAACACTGAAGCTTTCTTT.